Detailed here is one T cell receptor beta chain. The antigen remains unidentified. This entry belongs to a study of T cell repertoires in cytomegalovirus infection. Across the whole study: Indications of both CMV infection and matching HLA type were provided by public TCR beta signatures. Broader study findings: CMV carriers having the relevant HLA were flagged by cumulative public TCR beta family frequency. What dominated the ex vivo response were HLA-C-restricted CMV-specific TCR beta clonotypes.

TCRdb called the reads again in MiXCR, with one record for every CDR3 protein. The profile covers hundreds of thousands of distinct CDR3 sequences, with about 33% appearing a single time and 13% taken by the ten largest. Deletions cut 0 bases from V and 0 bases from J, with 26 bases between. This CDR3 is built from 21 residues. The germline V gene has CDR1 MNHEY and CDR2 SVGEGT. The sample in question was cultured CD8+ T cells from PBMCs, obtained from culture after CMV antigen stimulation. The rearrangement links TRBV6-2 or TRBV6-3 to TRBJ2-5; maybe TRBD1 (6 bases). This receptor was taken from a human donor in good health (CMV status not recorded). Some clones in this sample may be carry-over from other donors' samples. Written as DNA, the CDR3 is TGTGCCAGCAGTTACTCGATGGACCCCGGTGACAGGTCAGGGTACCAAGAGACCCAGTACTTC. Its protein is CASSYSMDPGDRSGYQETQYF.